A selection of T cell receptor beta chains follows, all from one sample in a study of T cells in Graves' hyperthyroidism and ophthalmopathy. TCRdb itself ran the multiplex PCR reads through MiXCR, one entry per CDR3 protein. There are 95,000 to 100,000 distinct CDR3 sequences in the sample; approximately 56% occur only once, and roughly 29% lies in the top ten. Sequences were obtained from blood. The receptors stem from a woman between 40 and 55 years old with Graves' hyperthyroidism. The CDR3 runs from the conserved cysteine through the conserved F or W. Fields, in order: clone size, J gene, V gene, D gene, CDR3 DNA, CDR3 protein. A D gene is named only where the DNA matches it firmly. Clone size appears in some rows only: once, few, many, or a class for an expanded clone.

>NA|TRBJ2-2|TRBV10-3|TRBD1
TGTGCCATCAGTTTTGGACAGGGGATCACCGGGGAGCTGTTTTTT
CAISFGQGITGELFF
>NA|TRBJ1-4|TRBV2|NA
TGTGCCAGCATGGACGGGGAGGAAAAACTGTTTTTT
CASMDGEEKLFF
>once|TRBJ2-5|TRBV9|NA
TGTGCCAGCAGCGTCCCTGGGGCGGCGGAGACCCAGTACTTC
CASSVPGAAETQYF
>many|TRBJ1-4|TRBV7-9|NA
TGTGCCAGCACCACCGACGGGCGGAGAGCGGAAAAACTGTTTTTT
CASTTDGRRAEKLFF
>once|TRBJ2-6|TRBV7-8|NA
TGTGCCAGCACAAGGGGGGGCTCTGGGGCCAACGTCCTGACTTTC
CASTRGGSGANVLTF
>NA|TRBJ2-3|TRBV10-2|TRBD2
TGCGCCAGCCAGCCCCTAGCGGTCACAGATACGCAGTATTTT
CASQPLAVTDTQYF
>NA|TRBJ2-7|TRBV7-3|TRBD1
TGTGCCAGCAGCAAGGACAGGGGTACTGAGCAGTACTTC
CASSKDRGTEQYF
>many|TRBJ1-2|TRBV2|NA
TGTGCCATTAAGACAGGCGTTGACTATGGCTACACCTTC
CAIKTGVDYGYTF
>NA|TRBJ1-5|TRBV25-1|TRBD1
TGTGCCAGCAGTGATCGGGACAGCAGTGTAGAGCAGCCCCAGCATTTT
CASSDRDSSVEQPQHF
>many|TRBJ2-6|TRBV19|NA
TGTGCCAGTAGTTCTGGACAGTTTGATCGCTCTGGGGCCAACGTCCTGACTTTC
CASSSGQFDRSGANVLTF
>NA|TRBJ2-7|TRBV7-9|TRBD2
TGTGCCAGCAGCTTCCTAGCGGGGGAGCAGTACTTC
CASSFLAGEQYF
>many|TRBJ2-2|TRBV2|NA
TGTGCCAGCAGTGGCCAAGGGCGGAGCGCCGGGGAGCTGTTTTTT
CASSGQGRSAGELFF
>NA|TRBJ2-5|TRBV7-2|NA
TGTGCCAGCAGCTTCCCAAGGTCGGGGGAGACCCAGTACTTC
CASSFPRSGETQYF
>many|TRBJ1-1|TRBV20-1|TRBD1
TGCAGTGCTAGAGGACCGGACAGGGGCACTGAAGCTTTCTTT
CSARGPDRGTEAFF
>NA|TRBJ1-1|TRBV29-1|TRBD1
TGCAGCGTGGGACAGTTTGTGAACACTGAAGCTTTCTTT
CSVGQFVNTEAFF
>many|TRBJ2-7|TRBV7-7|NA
TGTGCCAGCAGCTTTGGGGTTGAGTACGAGCAGTACTTC
CASSFGVEYEQYF
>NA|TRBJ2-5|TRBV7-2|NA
TGTGCCAGCAGTCAGCCCGGACAGTACTTC
CASSQPGQYF
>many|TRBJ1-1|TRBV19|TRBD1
TGTGCCAGTTGGGGGGGCAGGGGGGTGAACACTGAAGCTTTCTTT
CASWGGRGVNTEAFF
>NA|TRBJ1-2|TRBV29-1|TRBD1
TGCAGCGCCAGACCCGGGACAGACAACACCGGGGGAGGCACCTTC
CSARPGTDNTGGGTF
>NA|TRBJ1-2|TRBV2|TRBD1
TGTGCCAGCGGGACGGGACAGGGAGTTAACTATGGCTACACCTTC
CASGTGQGVNYGYTF
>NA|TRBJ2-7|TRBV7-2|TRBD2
TGTGCCAGCAGTCCCCTAGCGGGAGCCCACTCCTACGAGCAGTACTTC
CASSPLAGAHSYEQYF
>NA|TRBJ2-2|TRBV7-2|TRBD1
TGTGCCAGCAGTTTCCCAGGGGGCGCGGAAAACACCGGGGAGCTGTTTTTT
CASSFPGGAENTGELFF
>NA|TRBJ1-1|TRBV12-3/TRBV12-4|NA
TGTGCCAGCAGTTTAAATAAGAACACTGAAGCTTTCTTT
CASSLNKNTEAFF
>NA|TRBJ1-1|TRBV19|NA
TGTGCCAGTATTCATACCGGGACCGCAACTGAAGCTTTCTTT
CASIHTGTATEAFF
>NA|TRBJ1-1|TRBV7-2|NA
TGCGCCAGCAGCCCAAGGCTCAGGGGTGGGCCGAACACTGAAGCTTTCTTT
CASSPRLRGGPNTEAFF
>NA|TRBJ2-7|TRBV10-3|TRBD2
TGTGCCATCGGGCAAGCGGGAGGGCCAGTTTGGGAGCAGTACTTC
CAIGQAGGPVWEQYF
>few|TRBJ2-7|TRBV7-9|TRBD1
TGTGCCAGCAGCTTAGCGGGACAGGGGGCCGGGTACGAGCAGTACTTC
CASSLAGQGAGYEQYF
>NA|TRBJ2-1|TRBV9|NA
TGTGCCAGCAGCGTAGCGGGAGCGGGTAATGAGCAGTTCTTC
CASSVAGAGNEQFF
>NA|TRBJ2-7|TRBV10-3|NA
TGTGCCGCCAGCAGCCTCACAGGCCACTACGAGCAGTACTTC
CAASSLTGHYEQYF
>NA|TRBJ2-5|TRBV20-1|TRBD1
TGCAGTGCTAGTGGCTCGGGACAGCAAGAGACCCAGTACTTC
CSASGSGQQETQYF
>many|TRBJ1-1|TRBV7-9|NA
TGTGCCAGCAGCGAGGCGGGCAGGGTGGCTTTCTTT
CASSEAGRVAFF
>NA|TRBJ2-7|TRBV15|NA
TGTGCCACCAGCAGAGATTTTATCGACCCCAACGAGCAGTACTTC
CATSRDFIDPNEQYF
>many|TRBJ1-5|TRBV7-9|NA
TGTGCCAGCAGCTTACATACAGATCAGCCCCAGCATTTT
CASSLHTDQPQHF
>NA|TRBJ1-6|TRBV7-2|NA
TGTGCCAGCAGCTTTCGAGGGAATTCACCCCTCCACTTT
CASSFRGNSPLHF
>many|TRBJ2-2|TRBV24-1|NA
TGTGCCACCAGTGACTTTTGGGCTGGCGCCGGGGAGCTGTTTTTT
CATSDFWAGAGELFF
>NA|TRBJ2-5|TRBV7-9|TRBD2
TGTGCCAGCAGCACGGGACTAGCGGGGGGAGCCAAGAAGACCCAGTACTTC
CASSTGLAGGAKKTQYF
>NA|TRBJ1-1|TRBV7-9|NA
TGTGCCAGCAGCGAGGCGGGATTGAACACTGAAGCTTTCTTT
CASSEAGLNTEAFF
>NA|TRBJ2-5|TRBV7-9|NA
TGTGCCAGCAGGGGCTATCAGGGAGAGACCCAGTACTTC
CASRGYQGETQYF
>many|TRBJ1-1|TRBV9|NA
TGTGCCAGCAGCGCTGGGGGGGGAACTGAAGCTTTCTTT
CASSAGGGTEAFF
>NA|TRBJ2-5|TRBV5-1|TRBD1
TGCGCCAGCAGCTTGGTTGACAGGGAAGAGACCCAGTACTTC
CASSLVDREETQYF
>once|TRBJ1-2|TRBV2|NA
TGTGCCAGCTCTCCAGGGACCTCTTCGCTTGGCTACACCTTC
CASSPGTSSLGYTF
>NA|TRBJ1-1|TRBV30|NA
TGTGCCTGGGGCAGGGTGAACACTGAAGCTTTCTTT
CAWGRVNTEAFF
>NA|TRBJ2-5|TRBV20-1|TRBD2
TGCAGTGCCGTACTAGCGGGAGGGTGGGAGACCCAGTACTTC
CSAVLAGGWETQYF
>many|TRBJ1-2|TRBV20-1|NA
TGCAGTGCTAGTTTGTCACCCGGGGTGGGAGGTGGCTACACCTTC
CSASLSPGVGGGYTF
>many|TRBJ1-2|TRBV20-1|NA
TGCAGTGCTAGCCCGGACAAGGCGGGCTATGGCTACACCTTC
CSASPDKAGYGYTF
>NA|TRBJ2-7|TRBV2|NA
TGTGCCAGCAGAAGTGACCCCCTTTACCACGAGCAGTACTTC
CASRSDPLYHEQYF
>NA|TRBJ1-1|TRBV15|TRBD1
TGTGCCACCAGCAGCTTAACCGGGACAGCTGAAGCTTTCTTT
CATSSLTGTAEAFF
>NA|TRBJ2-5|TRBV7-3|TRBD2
TGTGCCAGCAGCTCGCCAGCGGGAGGGCCCGAGACCCAGTACTTC
CASSSPAGGPETQYF
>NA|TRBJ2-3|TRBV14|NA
TGTGCCAGCAGCCTTGTGGAGGGGGTTAAGAGGTCCCCGCAGTATTTT
CASSLVEGVKRSPQYF
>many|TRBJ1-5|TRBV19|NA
TGTGCCAGTATGAGGCAGAACAATCAGCCCCAGCATTTT
CASMRQNNQPQHF